This note documents a single T cell receptor (beta chain) sequence. The specificity of this receptor is unknown. Per-nucleotide qualities are absent, and no much larger clonotype sits a single base away. The source of the sample is a study of T cell repertoires in chronic hepatitis B (dated by TCRdb to about 2019). Libraries came from the immunoSEQ multiplex PCR assay. Held by TCRdb, this immuneACCESS table contains in-frame sequences only and omits some clones. Under half of the omission traces to an unresolved V gene where checked; the cause of the rest is unknown. This sample lists roughly 570 clones; less than 85% were detected once. The biggest ten clones account for around 10% of the sample. V loses 5 bases, J loses 3 bases, and the germline ends lie 8 bases apart. From the germline V gene, CDR1 is SGHDT and CDR2 is YYEEEE. CDR3 length: 12 amino acids, cysteine to phenylalanine. The only DNA kept is the CDR3, 36 bases in frame from the first base.

Sequenced: total CD8+ T cells from PBMCs. The source of this sequence is a human donor with chronic hepatitis B virus infection. The chain is made from TRBV5-6 and TRBJ1-1; no D gene can be assigned with confidence. CDR3 protein: CASSFQDTEAFF. At the DNA level, the sequence is TGTGCCAGCAGTTTCCAGGACACTGAAGCTTTCTTT. With all but the CDR3 taken from the reference TRBV5-6 and TRBJ1-1 genes, the full variable domain is: DAGVTQSPTHLIKTRGQQVTLRCSPKSGHDTVSWYQQALGQGPQFIFQYYEEEERQRGNFPDRFSGHQFPNYSSELNVNALLLGDSALYLCASSFQDTEAFFGQGTRLTVV.